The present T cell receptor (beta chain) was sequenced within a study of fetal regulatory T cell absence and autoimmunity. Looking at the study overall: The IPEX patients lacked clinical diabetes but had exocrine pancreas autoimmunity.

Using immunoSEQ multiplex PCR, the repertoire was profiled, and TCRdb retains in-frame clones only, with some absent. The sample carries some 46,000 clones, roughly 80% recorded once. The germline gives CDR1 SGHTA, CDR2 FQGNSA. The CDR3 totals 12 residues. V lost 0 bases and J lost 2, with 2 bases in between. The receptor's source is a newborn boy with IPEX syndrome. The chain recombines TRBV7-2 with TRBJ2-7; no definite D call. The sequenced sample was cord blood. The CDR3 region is CASSLAPYEQYF. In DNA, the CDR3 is TGTGCCAGCAGCTTAGCGCCCTACGAGCAGTACTTC.